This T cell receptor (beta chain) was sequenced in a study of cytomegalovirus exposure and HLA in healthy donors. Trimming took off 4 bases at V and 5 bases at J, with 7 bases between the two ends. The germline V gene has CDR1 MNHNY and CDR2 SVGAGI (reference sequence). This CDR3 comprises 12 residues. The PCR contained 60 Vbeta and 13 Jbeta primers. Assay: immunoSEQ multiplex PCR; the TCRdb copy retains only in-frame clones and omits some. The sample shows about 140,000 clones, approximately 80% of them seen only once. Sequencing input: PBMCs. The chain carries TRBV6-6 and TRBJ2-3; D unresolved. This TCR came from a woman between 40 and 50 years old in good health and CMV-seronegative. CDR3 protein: CASSSRGDTQYF. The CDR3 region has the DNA TGTGCCAGCAGTTCCAGAGGAGATACGCAGTATTTT.